This T cell receptor (beta chain) was observed in a study of blood T cell repertoires in COVID-19. With 5 bases removed from V and 12 bases from J, the gap between germline ends came to 17 bases. In germline, CDR1 is MNHEY, CDR2 SVGAGI. This CDR3 has 13 residues. Profiling relied on immunoSEQ multiplex PCR, and the TCRdb table lists in-frame clones only, not all of them. The sample yields about 45,000 clones, 83% seen once. Sequences were obtained from peripheral blood. This chain links TRBV6-5 with TRBJ1-5; D is possibly TRBD1 (6 bases). The TCR was taken from an elderly man in a cohort sampled during active COVID-19. CDR3 region: CASSQQGWRFQHF. CDR3 nucleotide sequence: TGTGCCAGCAGTCAACAGGGTTGGCGTTTCCAGCATTTT.